These T cell receptor beta chains were read from a single sample in a study of cytomegalovirus exposure and HLA in healthy donors. Sequencing used immunoSEQ multiplex PCR; TCRdb keeps in-frame clones, though not all of them. This sample has some 130,000 clones, with roughly 80% found just once. The sequencing sample was made of PBMCs. These receptors came from a man aged 25 to 40 in good health and CMV-seronegative. Both conserved end residues are part of each CDR3. The order of the fields is V gene, D gene, J gene, clone size, CDR3 protein, CDR3 DNA. D genes are given only for firm matches. Some rows have no size entry. The others give once, few or many, or a class for an expanded clone.

>TRBV6-1|-|TRBJ1-1|once
CASTEGLGQCEAFF
TGTGCCAGCACCGAGGGATTAGGGCAGTGTGAAGCTTTCTTT
>TRBV7-9|-|TRBJ1-4|few
CASSLASGGLFF
TGTGCCAGCAGCTTGGCTTCCGGAGGACTGTTTTTT
>TRBV11-1|-|TRBJ2-7|-
CASSPTTPFSYEQYF
TGTGCCAGCAGCCCCACTACACCCTTCTCCTACGAGCAGTACTTC
>TRBV4-2|-|TRBJ1-2|-
CASSQDVAGTFYYGYTF
TGTGCCAGCAGCCAAGATGTGGCAGGGACTTTTTACTATGGCTACACCTTC
>TRBV7-9|-|TRBJ2-2|few
CASSFEGTNTGELFF
TGTGCCAGCAGCTTTGAGGGAACGAACACCGGGGAGCTGTTTTTT
>TRBV6-6|-|TRBJ1-4|-
CASKSTASTNEKLFF
TGTGCCAGCAAAAGCACAGCCTCAACTAATGAAAAACTGTTTTTT
>TRBV5-4|-|TRBJ2-5|-
CASSFGVSQETQYF
TGTGCCAGCAGCTTTGGAGTTAGCCAAGAGACCCAGTACTTC
>TRBV6-5|TRBD1|TRBJ1-2|-
CASSRTGEISYGYPF
TGTGCCAGCAGTAGGACAGGGGAAATCAGCTATGGCTACCCCTTC
>TRBV28|-|TRBJ2-7|-
CASSLRDNSYEQYF
TGTGCCAGCAGCCTCCGGGACAATTCCTACGAGCAGTACTTC
>TRBV11-2|-|TRBJ2-1|few
CASSAYGEQFF
TGTGCCAGCAGCGCCTATGGTGAGCAGTTCTTC
>TRBV29-1|-|TRBJ1-2|few
CSAAPMGGYSNYGYTF
TGCAGCGCCGCACCTATGGGGGGATACTCTAACTATGGCTACACCTTC
>TRBV13|TRBD1|TRBJ1-4|-
CASSLAPGQDLTNEKLFF
TGTGCCAGCAGCTTAGCACCGGGACAGGATCTTACCAATGAAAAACTGTTTTTT
>TRBV2|TRBD1|TRBJ1-2|-
CASSPGQGYGYTF
TGTGCCAGCAGTCCGGGACAGGGGTATGGCTACACCTTC
>TRBV2|-|TRBJ2-1|-
CASSEEVAGTAYNEQFF
TGTGCCAGCAGTGAAGAGGTTGCGGGGACCGCCTACAATGAGCAGTTCTTC
>TRBV11-3|TRBD1|TRBJ1-1|few
CASRQGRNTEAFF
TGTGCCAGCAGACAGGGGCGGAACACTGAAGCTTTCTTT
>TRBV27|-|TRBJ2-1|-
CASRPPGIYNEQFF
TGTGCCAGCAGGCCTCCGGGAATCTACAATGAGCAGTTCTTC
>TRBV6-5|-|TRBJ2-7|-
CASSYPGYEQYF
TGTGCCAGCAGTTACCCGGGGTACGAGCAGTACTTC
>TRBV19|TRBD1|TRBJ2-7|-
CASSGGTGRDHYEQYF
TGTGCCAGTAGTGGGGGGACAGGGCGAGACCACTACGAGCAGTACTTC
>TRBV7-9|-|TRBJ2-3|-
CASSSGTDTQYF
TGTGCCAGCAGCTCCGGCACAGATACGCAGTATTTT
>TRBV11-2|TRBD2|TRBJ2-7|-
CASSAVAGVGSYEQYF
TGTGCCAGCAGCGCAGTGGCGGGAGTGGGTTCTTACGAGCAGTACTTC
>TRBV28|-|TRBJ1-6|-
CASSPLNSPLHF
TGTGCCAGCAGCCCCCTTAATTCACCCCTCCACTTT
>TRBV30|-|TRBJ2-2|once
CAWRGSGNTGELFF
TGTGCCTGGAGGGGTAGCGGGAACACCGGGGAGCTGTTTTTT
>TRBV9|-|TRBJ2-2|once
CASSVGFTYTGELFF
TGTGCCAGCAGCGTAGGTTTCACTTACACCGGGGAGCTGTTTTTT
>TRBV19|TRBD2|TRBJ2-2|-
CASSIMGLAGSGELFF
TGTGCCAGTAGTATTATGGGACTAGCGGGTTCCGGGGAGCTGTTTTTT
>TRBV19|-|TRBJ2-6|-
CASSRGGSGANVLTF
TGTGCCAGTAGTAGAGGGGGCTCTGGGGCCAACGTCCTGACTTTC
>TRBV6-1|-|TRBJ2-7|-
CASSERRVYEQYF
TGTGCCAGCAGTGAGCGCAGGGTCTACGAGCAGTACTTC